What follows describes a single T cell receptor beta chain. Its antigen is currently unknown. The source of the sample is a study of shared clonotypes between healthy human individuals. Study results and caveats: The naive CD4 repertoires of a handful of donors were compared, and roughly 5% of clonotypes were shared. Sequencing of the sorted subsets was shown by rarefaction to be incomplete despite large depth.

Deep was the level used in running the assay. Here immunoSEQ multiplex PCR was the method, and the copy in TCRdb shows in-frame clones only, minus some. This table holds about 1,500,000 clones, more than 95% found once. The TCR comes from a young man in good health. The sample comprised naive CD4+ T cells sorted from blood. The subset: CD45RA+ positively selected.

CDR3 in DNA: TGCGCCAGCAGCCTACTAGCGGGAGGGCCGGATACGCAGTATTTT. This encodes CASSLLAGGPDTQYF. The chain combines TRBV4-1 with TRBJ2-3, with 13 nucleotides matching TRBD2. The junction had 4 bases not matched to a gene; V was cut back by 4 bases and J by 6 bases. CDR3 size: 15 residues. Germline assignment: CDR1 MGHRA and CDR2 YSYEKL.